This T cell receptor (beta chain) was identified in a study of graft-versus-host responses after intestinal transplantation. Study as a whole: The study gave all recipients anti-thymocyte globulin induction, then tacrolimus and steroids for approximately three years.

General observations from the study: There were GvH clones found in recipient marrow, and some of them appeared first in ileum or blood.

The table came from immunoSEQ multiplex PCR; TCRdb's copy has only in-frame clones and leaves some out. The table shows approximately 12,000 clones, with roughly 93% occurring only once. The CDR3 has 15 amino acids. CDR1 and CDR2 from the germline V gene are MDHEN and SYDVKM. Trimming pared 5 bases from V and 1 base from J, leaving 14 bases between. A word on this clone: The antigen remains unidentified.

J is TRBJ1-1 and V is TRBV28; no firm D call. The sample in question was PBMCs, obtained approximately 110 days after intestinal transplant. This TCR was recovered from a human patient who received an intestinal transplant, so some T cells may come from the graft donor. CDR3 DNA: TGTGCCAGCAGTCTAGGGAGCAGACCGAACACTGAAGCTTTCTTT. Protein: CASSLGSRPNTEAFF.